The 16 T cell receptor beta chains below all came from one sample that was sequenced in a study of T-cell memory formation after mild COVID-19. Via MiXCR, TCRdb re-called the 5' RACE reads, giving one row per CDR3 protein. The repertoire holds a few hundred thousand distinct CDR3 sequences, with around 15% as singletons. The specimen was PBMCs or a T cell subset sorted from them (not recorded which). These receptors all come from a man younger than 35 who had mild COVID-19 (a few samples of this study predate the infection). Cell type and time point are not known.

V usage is TRBV3-1 and J usage is TRBJ1-6, with no clear D. Germline CDR1 reads LGHDT; CDR2 reads YNNKEL (reference sequence). This CDR3 has 12 amino acids. V was cut by 5 bases and J by 9 bases, with 8 bases left in between. CDR3 coding DNA: TGTGCCAGCAGCTCTCGGGGTTCACCCCTCCACTTT. Its translation is CASSSRGSPLHF.

The sample holds many counts of this clonotype. The V call is TRBV5-1, the J call TRBJ2-5; 9 bases align to TRBD2. CDR1 and CDR2 (germline): SGHRS, YFSETQ. This CDR3 has 14 residues. V was pared by 0 bases and J by 3 bases, with 0 bases of the junction left unmatched. CDR3 region: CASSLASGEETQYF. The CDR3 DNA reads as TGCGCCAGCAGCTTGGCTAGCGGGGAAGAGACCCAGTACTTC.

A few counts support this clonotype. The genes are TRBV19 and TRBJ1-1; a possible D gene is TRBD1 (5 bases). V shed 3 bases and J shed 5 bases, with 13 bases lying between them. Germline V lookup: CDR1 LNHDA, CDR2 SQIVND (reference sequence). There are 14 residues in the CDR3. CDR3 sequence: CASSMGRERTEAFF. Here the CDR3 DNA reads TGTGCCAGTAGTATGGGCAGGGAGAGAACTGAAGCTTTCTTT.

This clonotype was found a few times. The V call is TRBV5-5, the J call TRBJ2-5; D unresolved. The V gene's germline CDR1 is SGHKS and CDR2 YYEKEE (reference sequence). The V gene lost 0 bases and the J gene lost 3 bases, with 9 bases spanning the gap. The CDR3 contains 14 residues. CDR3 amino acids: CASSLVAGEETQYF. The DNA for the CDR3 is TGTGCCAGCAGCTTGGTTGCAGGAGAAGAGACCCAGTACTTC.

V gene TRBV7-2 combines with J gene TRBJ1-4, with no clear D. V lost 2 bases and J lost 0, with 22 bases in between. Germline CDR1 and CDR2: SGHTA and FQGNSA. This CDR3 comprises 20 residues. The CDR3 region is CASSLRKDWEGHTTNEKLFF. Here the CDR3 DNA reads TGTGCCAGCAGCTTAAGGAAGGATTGGGAGGGTCACACAACTAATGAAAAACTGTTTTTT.

The chain employs TRBV6-2 or TRBV6-3 and TRBJ2-7, with D hard to call. The CDR3 sequence is 11 residues long. Germline loops: CDR1 MNHEY, CDR2 SVGEGT. Trimming pared 4 bases from V and 4 bases from J, leaving 5 bases between. The CDR3 region is CASSSQYEQYF. CDR3 coding DNA: TGTGCCAGCAGTTCTCAGTACGAGCAGTACTTC.

This clonotype has just a few counts. The chain uses TRBV9 and TRBJ1-2; D is ambiguous. The CDR3 runs 13 residues. CDR1 SGDLS and CDR2 YYNGEE come from the germline V gene. V dropped 0 bases and J dropped 8 bases, with 11 bases sitting between them. This chain's CDR3 is CASSVDGGRGYTF. As DNA, the CDR3 is TGTGCCAGCAGCGTAGATGGTGGCCGGGGCTACACCTTC.

V and J are TRBV6-5 and TRBJ2-5; TRBD2 aligns across 9 bases. The CDR3 extends over 14 amino acids. CDR1 is MNHEY, CDR2 SVGAGI, per germline. V dropped 6 bases and J dropped 7; count of bases not matched to a gene: 9. Written as DNA, the CDR3 is TGTGCCAGCAGCCCGGGACTAGCCCACCGGACCCAGTACTTC. As protein: CASSPGLAHRTQYF.

This clonotype was recorded a few times. Here the CDR3 reads CASRTTGAYEQYF. The CDR3 coding sequence is TGTGCCAGCAGGACGACAGGGGCCTACGAGCAGTACTTC. The chain has TRBV12-3 or TRBV12-4 and TRBJ2-7; the match to TRBD1 covers 8 bases. This CDR3 contains 13 residues. The ends lost 6 bases at V and 2 bases at J; junction bases unmatched: 3.

The J gene is TRBJ2-5, the V gene TRBV9, with a possible D match to TRBD2 (5 bases). This CDR3 has 15 residues. V was shortened by 3 bases and J by 0 bases, with 12 bases between the two germline ends. The V gene's germline CDR1 is SGDLS and CDR2 YYNGEE. The CDR3 bases are TGTGCCAGCAGCGCAAGCGGAAACAACCAAGAGACCCAGTACTTC. Translating gives CASSASGNNQETQYF.

The gene calls are TRBV10-3 and TRBJ1-1; possible D gene TRBD1, 5 bases. Germline V gene sequence: CDR1 ENHRY, CDR2 SYGVKD. CDR3 size: 11 residues. With 8 bases removed from V and 5 bases from J, the gap between germline ends came to 9 bases. The CDR3 protein is CAIREGTEAFF. In DNA form, the CDR3 reads TGTGCCATCCGGGAGGGGACTGAAGCTTTCTTT.

This clonotype has more than one count but fewer than ten. The chain joins TRBV7-9 to TRBJ1-5; no definite D call. The germline V gene encodes CDR1 SEHNR and CDR2 FQNEAQ (reference sequence). The CDR3 runs 14 residues. V was trimmed by 7 bases and J by 4 bases, leaving 14 bases between them. For the CDR3, the DNA is TGTGCCAGCACCACATCGGGCGGGAATCAGCCCCAGCATTTT. Translated, it gives CASTTSGGNQPQHF. The whole variable domain, remainder taken from reference TRBV7-9 and TRBJ1-5, is DTGVSQNPRHKITKRGQNVTFRCDPISEHNRLYWYRQTLGQGPEFLTYFQNEAQLEKSRLLSDRFSAERPKGSFSTLEIQRTEQGDSAMYLCASTTSGGNQPQHFGDGTRLSIL.

The table lists this clonotype with many counts. This chain joins TRBV6-6 and TRBJ2-3; D is perhaps TRBD1 (5 bases). Germline-derived CDR1 and CDR2 are MNHNY and SVGAGI (reference sequence). CDR3 size: 15 residues. Trimming took off 0 bases at V and 0 bases at J, with 7 bases between the two ends. The CDR3 sequence is CASSYSSGSTDTQYF. In DNA, the CDR3 is TGTGCCAGCAGTTACTCGTCAGGGAGCACAGATACGCAGTATTTT.

This clonotype appeared a few times. The chain uses TRBV11-3 and TRBJ2-6, with 7 bases identical to TRBD1. Germline values: CDR1 SGHNT, CDR2 YENEEA. The CDR3 runs to 16 residues. The J segment lost 3 bases and the V segment lost 5 bases, leaving 7 bases of the junction unmatched. The CDR3 loop is CASSPGQDRGANVLTF. CDR3 bases: TGTGCCAGCAGCCCCGGACAGGACCGTGGGGCCAACGTCCTGACTTTC.

J is TRBJ2-3 and V is TRBV28, with TRBD2 matching over 7 bases. This CDR3 region has 14 residues. Germline CDR1 reads MDHEN; CDR2 reads SYDVKM. J lost 3 bases, V lost 10 bases, and 10 bases had no gene match. CDR3 coding DNA: TGTGCCACCCCGACTAGCAGGAGGACAGATACGCAGTATTTT. This codes for CATPTSRRTDTQYF.

The V call is TRBV24-1, the J call TRBJ2-5; D is undetermined. This CDR3 is 15 amino acids long. Trimming shortened V by 4 bases and J by 5 bases, and 16 bases separated the two germline ends. The germline gives CDR1 KGHDR, CDR2 SFDVKD. The CDR3 reads CATSDSGPFGETQYF. CDR3 DNA sequence: TGTGCCACCAGTGACTCCGGCCCCTTCGGGGAGACCCAGTACTTC.